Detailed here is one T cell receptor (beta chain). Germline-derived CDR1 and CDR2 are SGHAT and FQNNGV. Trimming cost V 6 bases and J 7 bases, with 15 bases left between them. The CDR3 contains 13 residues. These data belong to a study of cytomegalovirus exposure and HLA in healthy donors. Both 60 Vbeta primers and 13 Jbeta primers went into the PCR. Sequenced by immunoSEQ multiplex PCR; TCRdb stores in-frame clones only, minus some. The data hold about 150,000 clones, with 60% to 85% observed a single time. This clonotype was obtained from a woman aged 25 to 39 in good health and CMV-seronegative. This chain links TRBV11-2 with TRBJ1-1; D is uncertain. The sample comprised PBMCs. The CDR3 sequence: CASRNSGYGEAFF. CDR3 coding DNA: TGTGCCAGCAGGAACAGTGGGTACGGTGAAGCTTTCTTT.